This TCR beta chain originates from a study of T cell repertoires in cytomegalovirus infection. On the study more broadly: It was the public TCR beta signatures that indicated both CMV infection and matching HLA type. Study-level findings and limits: Identification of carriers of CMV plus the relevant HLA was achieved through cumulative public TCR beta family frequency.

TCRdb itself ran the reads through MiXCR, one entry per CDR3 protein. The sample includes 170,000 or so distinct CDR3 sequences, 15% to 20% seen only once; the top ten take 25%. This clonotype occurred a few times. The antigen is unknown. Trimming left V 0 bases short and J 2 bases short, with 7 bases between. Germline V gene lookup returns CDR1 DFQATT and CDR2 SNEGSKA (reference sequence). CDR3 length: 14 residues. Sequenced input: CD8+ T cells from PBMCs. The gene calls are TRBV20-1 and TRBJ2-2; D unclear. The sequence came from a human donor in good health (CMV status not recorded). Some clones in this sample may be carry-over from other donors' samples. The CDR3: CSARDWQNTGELFF. The CDR3 nucleotides read TGCAGTGCTAGAGATTGGCAAAACACCGGGGAGCTGTTTTTT.